This TCR beta chain came from a study of blood T cell repertoires in COVID-19. Whole-study context: In each case, the material was cDNA or gDNA derived from T cells, B-cell-depleted T cells, or PBMCs.

CDR3 length: 14 residues. The germline gives CDR1 SEHNR, CDR2 FQNEAQ (reference sequence). Trimming took 5 bases from V and 7 from J, leaving 14 bases between them. A Seattle source enrolled patients during active infection and followed them longitudinally. Using immunoSEQ multiplex PCR, the repertoire was profiled, and TCRdb retains in-frame clones only, with some absent. The top ten clones hold 9.5% to 13% of a sample with 150,000 to 200,000 clones, approximately 87% of them seen once. This clone was observed once. The source is a woman aged 55-75 years with COVID-19, enrolled during active disease. The chain uses TRBV7-9 and TRBJ1-4, with D possibly being TRBD1 (5 bases). The sample consisted of peripheral blood. CDR3 in amino acids: CASSSDSPSEKLFF. For the CDR3, the DNA is TGTGCCAGCAGCAGTGACAGTCCAAGTGAAAAACTGTTTTTT.